These 26 T cell receptor beta chains share one sample of origin, sequenced in a study of cytotoxic CD8 clonotypes in ibrutinib-treated CLL (dated by TCRdb to the early 2020s). What this sample's time point label stands for: progressive disease on ibrutinib. Receptor amplification or capture employed the immunoSEQ multiplex PCR assay. In TCRdb, the immuneACCESS table is reduced to in-frame sequences with V and J assigned. These tables do not hold every clone; where another copy was compared, an unresolved V gene accounts for under half, and the others remain unexplained. The sample contains about 160,000 clones, around nine tenths of them found a single time. More than 2.5% of the sample comes from the top ten. Sequencing was performed on PBMCs, taken at disease progression, from a patient treated with ibrutinib. All receptors derive from a human donor with chronic lymphocytic leukemia.

The chain employs TRBV27 and TRBJ2-1; tentative D call: TRBD2 (6 bases). The CDR3 covers 15 residues. CDR1 MNHEY and CDR2 SMNVEV come from the germline V gene (reference sequence). Trimming left V 5 bases short and J 10 bases short, with 21 bases between. For the CDR3, the DNA is TGTGCCAGCAGTCCCGGGACTCGGCCCCGAGTAGAGCAGTTCTTC. Translating it yields CASSPGTRPRVEQFF.

The chain combines TRBV5-6 with TRBJ2-7; D uncertain. The CDR3 length is 11 residues. Germline V gives CDR1 SGHDT, CDR2 YYEEEE. V lost 4 bases, J lost 7 bases, and 9 bases lay in between. Written as DNA, the CDR3 is TGTGCCAGCAGCGGAGTGGGTGAGCAGTACTTC. Amino acids: CASSGVGEQYF.

V gene TRBV2 combines with J gene TRBJ1-2; D perhaps matches TRBD1 (5 bases). Germline V CDR1 and CDR2: SNHLY, FYNNEI. This CDR3 has 14 amino acids. Trimming left V 2 bases short and J 8 bases short, with 15 bases between. The CDR3 here is CASSEREGRSGYTF. The CDR3 DNA follows: TGTGCCAGCAGTGAACGGGAGGGGCGAAGCGGCTACACCTTC.

The chain employs TRBV5-6 and TRBJ2-7, with TRBD1 matching over 8 bases. The trim removed 4 bases at V and 12 bases at J, leaving 27 bases unmatched. There are 18 residues in the CDR3. Germline loops: CDR1 SGHDT, CDR2 YYEEEE. The CDR3 loop is CASSALSRPEAQGVARYF. In DNA form, the CDR3 reads TGTGCCAGCAGCGCCCTTTCCCGACCTGAGGCACAGGGGGTCGCGAGGTACTTC.

The J gene is TRBJ1-2, the V gene TRBV19; possibly TRBD1 for D (5 bases). Between the trimmed V and J ends, which lost 1 base and 8 bases, there was a span of 11 bases. The CDR3 totals 13 residues. Germline V gene sequence: CDR1 LNHDA, CDR2 SQIVND (reference sequence). This CDR3 reads CASSIAGDYGYTF. The CDR3 bases are TGTGCCAGTAGTATAGCGGGGGATTACGGCTACACCTTC.

The J gene is TRBJ1-2, the V gene TRBV6-1; no reliable D call. Per germline, CDR1 MNHNS and CDR2 SASEGT. This CDR3 is built from 12 residues. Trimming took off 5 bases at V and 1 base at J, with 5 bases between the two ends. The CDR3, as DNA: TGTGCCAGCAGTCTCCTTAACTATGGCTACACCTTC. Translating it yields CASSLLNYGYTF.

V gene TRBV2 combines with J gene TRBJ2-1; D not certain. This CDR3 contains 14 residues. CDR1 is SNHLY, CDR2 FYNNEI, per germline. V lost 4 bases, J lost 0 bases, and 7 bases lay in between. The CDR3 region is CASSVVSSYNEQFF. In DNA, the CDR3 is TGTGCCAGCAGTGTTGTATCCTCCTACAATGAGCAGTTCTTC.

The V gene is TRBV9, the J gene TRBJ1-1, with D possibly TRBD1 on 6 matching bases. This CDR3 region has 13 residues. The ends were cut back, 0 bases at V and 6 bases at J, with 9 bases in the middle. Germline CDR1 reads SGDLS; CDR2 reads YYNGEE. The CDR3 protein is CASSVGEGAEAFF. CDR3 DNA sequence: TGTGCCAGCAGCGTAGGCGAGGGGGCTGAAGCTTTCTTT. The full variable domain, its missing parts supplied by reference TRBV9 and TRBJ1-1, is DSGVTQTPKHLITATGQRVTLRCSPRSGDLSVYWYQQSLDQGLQFLIQYYNGEERAKGNILERFSAQQFPDLHSELNLSSLELGDSALYFCASSVGEGAEAFFGQGTRLTVV.

This chain connects TRBV9 to TRBJ2-1; a possible D gene is TRBD2 (6 bases). Germline V lookup: CDR1 SGDLS, CDR2 YYNGEE. This CDR3 spans 15 amino acids. Trimming removed 2 bases at V and 0 bases at J, with 9 bases between. The CDR3 protein is CASSVLEGSYNEQFF. The CDR3 bases are TGTGCCAGCAGCGTTTTGGAGGGCTCCTACAATGAGCAGTTCTTC.

In nucleotides, the CDR3 is TGTGCCAGCAGCTCACGGACTAGCGGGAGACCCCAAGAGACCCAGTACTTC. It specifies CASSSRTSGRPQETQYF. The V call is TRBV5-6, the J call TRBJ2-5; 13 nucleotides match TRBD2. This CDR3 comprises 17 residues. Germline V lookup: CDR1 SGHDT, CDR2 YYEEEE. Trimming took 3 bases from V and 1 from J; bases not matched to a gene: 6.

The J gene is TRBJ2-1, the V gene TRBV6-6; D might be TRBD1 or TRBD2, each matching 5 bases. V gave up 5 bases and J gave up 0 bases, with 14 bases separating them. Germline V gene data show CDR1 as MNHNY and CDR2 as SVGAGI (reference sequence). The CDR3 runs 16 residues. The CDR3 sequence: CASSKRGGGSYNEQFF. The CDR3 DNA is TGTGCCAGCAGTAAACGGGGCGGAGGCTCCTACAATGAGCAGTTCTTC.

The table lists this clone with a count of one. V and J are TRBV5-1 and TRBJ2-1, with TRBD2 identical over 14 bases. J lost 8 bases, V lost 4 bases, and 14 bases had no gene match. The CDR3 is 18 amino acids. Germline CDR1 reads SGHRS; CDR2 reads YFSETQ. The CDR3 loop is CASSPGTSGRRPLDEQFF. Here the CDR3 DNA reads TGCGCCAGCAGCCCCGGGACTAGCGGGAGACGTCCGCTAGATGAGCAGTTCTTC. Variable domain in full (rest from reference TRBV5-1 and TRBJ2-1): KAGVTQTPRYLIKTRGQQVTLSCSPISGHRSVSWYQQTPGQGLQFLFEYFSETQRNKGNFPGRFSGRQFSNSRSEMNVSTLELGDSALYLCASSPGTSGRRPLDEQFFGPGTRLTVL.

The CDR3 protein is CASRGGDSGNTIYF. For the CDR3, the DNA is TGTGCCAGCAGAGGAGGGGACTCTGGAAACACCATATATTTT. This chain joins TRBV11-3 and TRBJ1-3; tentatively, D is TRBD1 (5 bases). Germline loops: CDR1 SGHNT, CDR2 YENEEA. Trimming left V 6 bases short and J 0 bases short, with 9 bases between. The CDR3 covers 14 residues. The variable domain in full, with the rest retrieved from reference TRBV11-3 and TRBJ1-3, is EAGVVQSPRYKIIEKKQPVAFWCNPISGHNTLYWYLQNLGQGPELLIRYENEEAVDDSQLPKDRFSAERLKGVDSTLKIQPAELGDSAVYLCASRGGDSGNTIYFGEGSWLTVV.

The table lists this clone with a count of one. The chain couples TRBV19 to TRBJ1-5; D not certain. Deletions cut 3 bases from V and 10 bases from J, with 13 bases between. The CDR3 extends over 13 amino acids. Germline V gene sequence: CDR1 LNHDA, CDR2 SQIVND (reference sequence). The CDR3 nucleotides read TGTGCCAGTAGTATCTCCAGGTCGGAACCCCAGCATTTT. Protein sequence: CASSISRSEPQHF. Supplemented by reference TRBV19 and TRBJ1-5, the full variable domain reads DGGITQSPKYLFRKEGQNVTLSCEQNLNHDAMYWYRQDPGQGLRLIYYSQIVNDFQKGDIAEGYSVSREKKESFPLTVTSAQKNPTAFYLCASSISRSEPQHFGDGTRLSIL.

The chain is built from TRBV9 and TRBJ2-1, with 11 bases lining up with TRBD2. V was pared by 4 bases and J by 5 bases, with 8 bases of the junction left unmatched. Germline V gene lookup returns CDR1 SGDLS and CDR2 YYNGEE. The CDR3 spans 16 residues. CDR3 residues: CASSPTGTSGHNEQFF. As DNA, the CDR3 is TGTGCCAGCAGCCCTACCGGGACTAGCGGCCACAATGAGCAGTTCTTC.

The chain uses TRBV7-6 and TRBJ2-5, with no clear D. This CDR3 has 12 amino acids. CDR1 and CDR2 (germline): SGHVS, FNYEAQ. V was clipped by 1 base and J by 5 bases, with 5 bases between them. CDR3 loop: CASSLVGETQYF. DNA for the CDR3: TGTGCCAGCAGCTTAGTTGGGGAGACCCAGTACTTC.

CDR3 DNA sequence: TGTGCCAGCAGCTTGGGACTAGAGCAGTTCTTC. It translates to CASSLGLEQFF. The V and J genes are TRBV5-8 and TRBJ2-1; the D gene is possibly TRBD2 (5 bases). The CDR3 runs 11 residues. V lost 0 bases to trimming and J lost 10 bases, with 5 bases between them. The germline CDR1 and CDR2 sequences are SGHTS and YDEGEE.

The chain has TRBV7-9 and TRBJ2-2, with D possibly TRBD2 on 5 matching bases. V was cut by 5 bases and J by 7 bases, with 8 bases left in between. Germline loops: CDR1 SEHNR, CDR2 FQNEAQ (reference sequence). This CDR3 spans 12 amino acids. CDR3 protein: CASSPGVGELFF. In nucleotides, the CDR3 is TGTGCCAGCAGCCCCGGGGTCGGGGAGCTGTTTTTT.

This clone was recorded once. The CDR3 DNA is TGTGCCAGCAGCTCCATAAGGAACCGGGAGACCCAGTACTTC. Encoded protein: CASSSIRNRETQYF. This chain uses TRBV5-4 with TRBJ2-5; D not resolved. V dropped 3 bases and J dropped 5 bases, with 14 bases sitting between them. In germline, CDR1 is SGHNT, CDR2 YYREEE (reference sequence). This CDR3 region has 14 residues.

This rearrangement joins TRBV19 to TRBJ1-1; D uncertain. Between the trimmed V and J ends, which lost 3 bases and 4 bases, there was a span of 15 bases. Germline-derived CDR1 and CDR2 are LNHDA and SQIVND (reference sequence). The CDR3 length is 15 residues. In DNA form, the CDR3 reads TGTGCCAGTAGTATCAGGCAGCCTTTTAGCACTGAAGCTTTCTTT. It translates to CASSIRQPFSTEAFF.

The chain's CDR3 is CASSMRGGQDTQYF. In nucleotides, the CDR3 is TGTGCCAGTAGTATGCGGGGTGGACAGGATACGCAGTATTTT. The rearrangement uses TRBV19 and TRBJ2-3, with D possibly called TRBD1 or TRBD2 (6 bases each). CDR1 and CDR2 (germline): LNHDA, SQIVND (reference sequence). The V end was cut by 3 bases, the J end by 6 bases, with 13 bases between. The CDR3 covers 14 residues. The full variable domain, its missing parts supplied by reference TRBV19 and TRBJ2-3, is DGGITQSPKYLFRKEGQNVTLSCEQNLNHDAMYWYRQDPGQGLRLIYYSQIVNDFQKGDIAEGYSVSREKKESFPLTVTSAQKNPTAFYLCASSMRGGQDTQYFGPGTRLTVL.

This chain joins TRBV19 and TRBJ2-7; D tentatively reads TRBD1 or TRBD2 (5 bases each). V lost 3 bases, J lost 3 bases, and 15 bases lay in between. The CDR3 totals 15 residues. The germline CDR1 and CDR2 sequences are LNHDA and SQIVND (reference sequence). The CDR3 DNA reads TGTGCCAGTAGTATCAGTCGGGGACCTCTCTACGAGCAGTACTTC. The encoded protein is CASSISRGPLYEQYF.

V gene TRBV5-1 combines with J gene TRBJ2-3, with TRBD2 matching over 14 bases. This CDR3 spans 20 amino acids. The V and J ends lost 4 bases and 1 base, in that order; junction bases with no gene match: 14. Per germline, CDR1 SGHRS and CDR2 YFSETQ. This CDR3 is CASSISTRTSGRSGTDTQYF. CDR3 bases: TGCGCCAGCAGCATAAGCACAAGGACTAGCGGGAGGAGTGGCACAGATACGCAGTATTTT.

The V call is TRBV1, the J call TRBJ1-3. TRBV1 is a listed pseudogene. There are 15 residues in the CDR3. The CDR3 sequence: CTSSQGESSGNTIYF. DNA of the CDR3: TGCACCAGCAGCCAAGGCGAAAGCTCTGGAAACACCATATATTTT.

In this sample, this clone turned up once. The chain has TRBV6-1 and TRBJ2-1; D unresolved. This CDR3 has 15 amino acids. V lost 4 bases, J lost 4 bases, and 14 bases lay in between. The germline V gene encodes CDR1 MNHNS and CDR2 SASEGT. The CDR3 loop reads CASSVEEQPYNEQFF. The CDR3 region has the DNA TGTGCCAGCAGTGTCGAAGAACAGCCTTACAATGAGCAGTTCTTC.

The genes are TRBV2 and TRBJ1-5; D unclear. CDR3 length: 12 amino acids. V was cut by 6 bases and J by 0 bases, with 3 bases left in between. From germline, CDR1 is SNHLY and CDR2 FYNNEI. The chain's CDR3 is CASSLSNQPQHF. CDR3 bases: TGTGCCAGCAGCCTTAGCAATCAGCCCCAGCATTTT. The variable domain in full, completed from reference TRBV2 and TRBJ1-5, reads EPEVTQTPSHQVTQMGQEVILRCVPISNHLYFYWYRQILGQKVEFLVSFYNNEISEKSEIFDDQFSVERPDGSNFTLKIRSTKLEDSAMYFCASSLSNQPQHFGDGTRLSIL.